Sequencing of this T cell receptor beta chain was carried out in a study of CD8 T cells in ankylosing spondylitis. Overall study results and limits: Typical of ankylosing spondylitis blood, it appeared, was a TCR beta motif of eight highly homologous variants. Reports say disease-linked clones showed up significantly more in matched ankylosing spondylitis synovial fluid. CD8+ by phenotype, disease-linked clones were relatively rare in peripheral blood.

Turning to this clonotype: Its antigen is unknown.

The CDR3 length is 12 residues. V was pared by 3 bases and J by 5 bases, with 9 bases between. Germline CDR1 is DFQATT and CDR2 is SNEGSKA (reference sequence). Construction of TCR beta libraries was performed using quantitative 5'-RACE with molecular barcodes. In TCRdb, the 5' RACE reads were re-called with MiXCR into one record per CDR3 protein. The sample includes a few hundred thousand distinct CDR3 sequences, about 10% of them seen just once. The chain couples TRBV20-1 to TRBJ2-3, with D unclear. This receptor was identified in a male donor with ankylosing spondylitis or in good health (not recorded which). The sample taken for sequencing was blood, either unsorted or a sorted T cell fraction (not recorded which). The CDR3 protein is CSASPPVDTQYF. CDR3 in DNA: TGCAGTGCTAGTCCTCCGGTAGATACGCAGTATTTT.